The present T cell receptor (beta chain) was sequenced within a study of T cells in Graves' hyperthyroidism and ophthalmopathy. Turning to this clonotype: A single base separates this from a much larger clone, so it may be a read error. The conserved final phenylalanine or tryptophan is absent from the CDR3, which likely points to a read error.

Researchers took RNA transcripts and amplified the TCR beta CDR3 regions from them. The TCR CDR3 was amplified in a first-round RT-PCR using the HTBI primer set. Each CDR3 protein gets one entry after TCRdb re-called the multiplex PCR reads with MiXCR. The table has about 560,000 distinct CDR3 sequences, approximately 16% seen once. The CDR3 length is 11 residues. CDR1 is GTSNPN and CDR2 is SVGIG in the germline V gene (reference sequence). Trimming removed 7 bases from V and 5 bases from J; junction bases left unmatched: 4. Stable disease denoted Graves' hyperthyroidism without ophthalmopathy progression within 18 months.

Source material: blood. The V gene is TRBV30, the J gene TRBJ1-1, with TRBD1 matching 7 bases. This sequence originates from a woman under 30 with Graves' hyperthyroidism. Here the CDR3 reads CALTGTTEAFL. CDR3 in DNA: TGTGCCTTGACAGGGACGACTGAAGCTTTCCTT.